Given below is one T cell receptor beta chain in context. Time point given: newly diagnosed GD, antithyroid drugs for less than 3 months. RNA from PBMCs was the source of the TCR library. Unmatched junction bases numbered 16, after V lost 3 bases and J lost 7 bases. This CDR3 has 16 amino acids. Germline V gives CDR1 SGHRS, CDR2 YFSETQ. Arm-PCR of CDR3 regions with iRepertoire HTBI primers generated TCR beta libraries. TCRdb used MiXCR to reprocess the multiplex PCR reads, holding one entry per CDR3 protein. The table lists about 400,000 distinct CDR3 sequences, roughly 17% of them singletons, with 20% to 25% in the top ten. This specimen comes from a study of regulatory T cells in long-lasting Graves disease. These data also featured in a second study, about T cells in Graves' hyperthyroidism and ophthalmopathy.

V and J are TRBV5-1 and TRBJ2-7; TRBD2 aligns across 7 bases. The sequence came from a woman aged 18-29 years with Graves disease. Sequenced here: peripheral blood mononuclear cells (PBMCs), sampled at new diagnosis, from a patient treated with antithyroid drugs. The CDR3 protein is CASSSPSGGFLREQYF. In DNA form, the CDR3 reads TGCGCCAGCAGCTCACCCTCGGGAGGATTTCTACGGGAGCAGTACTTC.